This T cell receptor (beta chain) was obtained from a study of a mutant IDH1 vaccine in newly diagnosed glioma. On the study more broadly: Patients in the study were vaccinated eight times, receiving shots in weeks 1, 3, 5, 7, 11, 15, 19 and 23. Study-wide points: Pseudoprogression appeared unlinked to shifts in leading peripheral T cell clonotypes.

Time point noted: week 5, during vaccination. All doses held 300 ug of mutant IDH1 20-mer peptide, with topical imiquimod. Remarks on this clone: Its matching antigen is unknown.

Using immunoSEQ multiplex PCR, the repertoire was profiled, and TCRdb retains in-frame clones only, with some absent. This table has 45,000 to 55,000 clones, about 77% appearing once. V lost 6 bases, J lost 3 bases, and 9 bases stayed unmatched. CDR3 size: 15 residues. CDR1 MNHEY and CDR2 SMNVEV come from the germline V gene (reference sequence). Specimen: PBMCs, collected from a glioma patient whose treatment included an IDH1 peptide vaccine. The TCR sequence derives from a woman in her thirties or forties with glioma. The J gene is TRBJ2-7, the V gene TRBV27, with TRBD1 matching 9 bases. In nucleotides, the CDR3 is TGTGCCAGCAGAACCCGGGACAGGGTTATCTACGAGCAGTACTTC. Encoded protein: CASRTRDRVIYEQYF.